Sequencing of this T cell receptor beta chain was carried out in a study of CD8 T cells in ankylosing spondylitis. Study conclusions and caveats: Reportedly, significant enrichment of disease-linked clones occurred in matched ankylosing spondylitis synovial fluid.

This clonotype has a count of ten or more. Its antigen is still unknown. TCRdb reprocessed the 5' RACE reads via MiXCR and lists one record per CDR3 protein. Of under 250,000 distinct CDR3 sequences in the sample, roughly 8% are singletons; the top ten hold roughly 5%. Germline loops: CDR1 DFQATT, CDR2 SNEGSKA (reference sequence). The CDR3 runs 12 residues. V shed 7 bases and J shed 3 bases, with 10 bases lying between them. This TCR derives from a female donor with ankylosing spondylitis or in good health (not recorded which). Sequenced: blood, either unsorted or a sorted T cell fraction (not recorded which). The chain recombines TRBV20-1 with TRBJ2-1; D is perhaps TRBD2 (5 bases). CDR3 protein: CSGRALYNEQFF. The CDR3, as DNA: TGCAGTGGGCGGGCCCTCTACAATGAGCAGTTCTTC.